These 19 T cell receptor beta chains came from one sample sequenced in a study of patients and donors after allogeneic stem cell transplantation. TCRdb reprocessed the RT-PCR reads with MiXCR, giving one entry per CDR3 protein. The sample lists about a million distinct CDR3 sequences, more than 15% occurring once. The sequencing sample was made of blood, either unsorted or a sorted T cell fraction (not recorded which). All receptors derive from a human donor who was either an allogeneic HSCT recipient or a stem cell or donor lymphocyte infusion donor (not recorded which). It is not recorded whose cells these are; they may come from a transplant donor.

This clonotype was seen many times. The genes are TRBV7-8 and TRBJ2-1; D ambiguous. The CDR3 totals 14 residues. Per germline, CDR1 SGHVS and CDR2 FQNEAQ. Trimming took 2 bases from V and 0 from J, leaving 5 bases between them. The CDR3 DNA reads as TGTGCCAGCAGCTTATCCAGCTCCTACAATGAGCAGTTCTTC. The encoded protein is CASSLSSSYNEQFF.

The chain carries TRBV5-6 and TRBJ1-1, with D hard to call. Trimming stripped 2 bases from V and 5 bases from J, with 10 bases between. The germline gives CDR1 SGHDT, CDR2 YYEEEE. CDR3 size: 13 residues. The CDR3 coding sequence is TGTGCCAGCAGCTTCAGTCGGTGGACTGAAGCTTTCTTT. Translation: CASSFSRWTEAFF.

This clonotype was observed at least ten times. The V and J genes are TRBV12-3 or TRBV12-4 and TRBJ2-5; 12 bases map to TRBD2. This CDR3 is built from 14 residues. Unmatched junction bases numbered 0, after V lost 2 bases and J lost 5 bases. Here the CDR3 reads CASSLLAGGETQYF. For the CDR3, the DNA is TGTGCCAGCAGTTTACTAGCGGGAGGGGAGACCCAGTACTTC.

This chain uses TRBV7-9 with TRBJ1-4; TRBD1 might be the D (6 bases). Trimming took off 2 bases at V and 10 bases at J, with 11 bases between the two ends. This CDR3 has 13 amino acids. Germline assignment: CDR1 SEHNR and CDR2 FQNEAQ (reference sequence). The CDR3 sequence: CASSLMDRGKLFF. As DNA, the CDR3 is TGTGCCAGCAGCTTAATGGACAGAGGAAAACTGTTTTTT.

The chain is built from TRBV6-2 or TRBV6-3 and TRBJ1-2; D not certain. Between the trimmed V and J ends, which lost 2 bases and 8 bases, there was a span of 15 bases. This CDR3 is 14 amino acids long. Germline V gives CDR1 MNHEY, CDR2 SVGEGT. The CDR3 spells CASSYSFAGLGYTF. DNA of the CDR3: TGTGCCAGCAGTTACAGTTTCGCAGGATTAGGCTACACCTTC.

This clonotype was seen many times. CDR3 DNA: TGTGCCAGCAGCCATGGGACTAGCGGCACAGATACGCAGTATTTT. It codes for CASSHGTSGTDTQYF. The V gene is TRBV7-9, the J gene TRBJ2-3, with TRBD2 matching 10 bases. CDR1 is SEHNR and CDR2 is FQNEAQ in the germline V gene (reference sequence). The CDR3 loop spans 15 amino acids. V gave up 5 bases and J gave up 1 base; unmatched junction bases: 3. Full variable domain (outside the CDR3, taken from reference TRBV7-9 and TRBJ2-3): DTGVSQNPRHKITKRGQNVTFRCDPISEHNRLYWYRQTLGQGPEFLTYFQNEAQLEKSRLLSDRFSAERPKGSFSTLEIQRTEQGDSAMYLCASSHGTSGTDTQYFGPGTRLTVL.

There are a few counts of this clonotype. The V call is TRBV6-5, the J call TRBJ2-1, with D perhaps matching TRBD2 (6 bases). Per the germline V gene, CDR1 is MNHEY and CDR2 is SVGAGI. V dropped 2 bases and J dropped 8 bases, with 16 bases sitting between them. The CDR3 is 15 residues long. The CDR3 sequence: CASSYLALQRDEQFF. CDR3 nucleotide sequence: TGTGCCAGCAGTTACCTAGCGCTCCAAAGGGATGAGCAGTTCTTC.

The chain employs TRBV2 and TRBJ2-3; TRBD1 matches 12 bases. The CDR3 extends over 15 amino acids. Germline V CDR1 and CDR2: SNHLY, FYNNEI. Trimming cost V 5 bases and J 6 bases; bases outside gene matches: 6. The CDR3, as DNA: TGTGCCAGCAGTAGTCTCGGGACAGGGGGCGATACGCAGTATTTT. It is translated as CASSSLGTGGDTQYF.

This clonotype was counted many times. The rearrangement joins TRBV7-8 to TRBJ1-2, with D unclear. The CDR3 covers 13 residues. The germline V gene encodes CDR1 SGHVS and CDR2 FQNEAQ. With 1 base removed from V and 2 bases from J, the gap between germline ends came to 5 bases. CDR3 residues: CASSLGKNYGYTF. In nucleotides, the CDR3 is TGTGCCAGCAGCTTAGGGAAGAACTATGGCTACACCTTC.

Only a few counts were recorded for this clonotype. Here the CDR3 reads CASSQVLAGDEQFF. CDR3 sequence (DNA): TGCGCCAGCAGCCAAGTGCTAGCGGGAGATGAGCAGTTCTTC. V and J are TRBV4-1 and TRBJ2-1; 10 bases fit TRBD2. Germline-derived CDR1 and CDR2 are MGHRA and YSYEKL. CDR3 size: 14 residues. Trimming took 1 base from V and 8 from J; bases not matched to a gene: 2.

This clonotype was seen a handful of times. At one of its ends the junction is not consistent with the germline gene, which may arise from a read error. The chain is built from TRBV9 and TRBJ2-3; the D gene is possibly TRBD2 (5 bases). The CDR3 covers 11 residues. CDR1 is SGDLS, CDR2 YYNGEE, per germline. The CDR3 DNA reads as TGTGCCAGCAGCGTAGGGCTAGCCTTCTCATTT. Translated: CASSVGLAFSF.

This clonotype was detected ten times or more. V is TRBV12-3 or TRBV12-4 and J is TRBJ2-1; TRBD2 aligns across 8 bases. The junction had 8 bases not matched to a gene; V was cut back by 5 bases and J by 8 bases. This CDR3 comprises 14 residues. CDR3 sequence (DNA): TGTGCCAGCAGTCTCGGGACTAGAGGGTATGAGCAGTTCTTC. It specifies CASSLGTRGYEQFF.

The chain links TRBV3-1 to TRBJ2-1; 9 bases match TRBD1. Germline V gene sequence: CDR1 LGHDT, CDR2 YNNKEL (reference sequence). This CDR3 has 15 amino acids. The V and J ends lost 4 bases and 8 bases, in that order; junction bases with no gene match: 9. DNA of the CDR3: TGTGCCAGCAGCCCCAGGACAGGGGTTTGGGATGAGCAGTTCTTC. Translating gives CASSPRTGVWDEQFF.

In this sample, this clonotype turned up many times. This chain connects TRBV6-5 to TRBJ2-2; D is undetermined. V lost 2 bases, J lost 6 bases, and 1 base lay in between. CDR1 is MNHEY and CDR2 is SVGAGI in the germline V gene. This CDR3 has 11 amino acids. CDR3 loop: CASSYAGELFF. DNA of the CDR3: TGTGCCAGCAGTTACGCCGGGGAGCTGTTTTTT.

This clonotype was seen ten or more times. A read error may account for a junction end that differs from germline. The genes are TRBV12-3 or TRBV12-4 and TRBJ1-2, with TRBD1 as a possible D gene (5 bases). This CDR3 is built from 12 residues. The CDR3 sequence: CASSLGRGGYTF. DNA of the CDR3: TGTGCCAGCAGCTTAGGGAGGGGTGGCTACACCTTC.

V gene TRBV18 combines with J gene TRBJ2-3; unclear D gene. V was shortened by 1 base and J by 14 bases, with 16 bases between the two germline ends. This CDR3 has 13 residues. Germline values: CDR1 KGHSH, CDR2 LQKENI. CDR3 bases: TGTGCCAGCTCACCACTAGAACAGTATCCTAGGTATTTT. Amino acid sequence: CASSPLEQYPRYF.

J is TRBJ1-6 and V is TRBV5-1; perhaps TRBD1 as D (5 bases). Between the trimmed V and J ends, which lost 0 bases and 10 bases, there was a span of 17 bases. This CDR3 comprises 16 residues. CDR1 is SGHRS, CDR2 YFSETQ, per germline. The chain's CDR3 is CASSLAGAGRRSPLHF. The CDR3, as DNA: TGCGCCAGCAGCTTGGCCGGGGCGGGGAGACGATCACCCCTCCACTTT. Full variable domain (outside the CDR3, taken from reference TRBV5-1 and TRBJ1-6): KAGVTQTPRYLIKTRGQQVTLSCSPISGHRSVSWYQQTPGQGLQFLFEYFSETQRNKGNFPGRFSGRQFSNSRSEMNVSTLELGDSALYLCASSLAGAGRRSPLHFGNGTRLTVT.

The chain uses TRBV3-1 and TRBJ2-1, with D unresolved. The germline gives CDR1 LGHDT, CDR2 YNNKEL (reference sequence). The CDR3 loop spans 15 amino acids. V gave up 1 base and J gave up 8 bases, with 15 bases separating them. The CDR3 is CASSQGTLSAYEQFF. CDR3 DNA sequence: TGTGCCAGCAGCCAAGGAACCCTGTCTGCGTATGAGCAGTTCTTC.

The chain combines TRBV29-1 with TRBJ2-7; tentative D call: TRBD2 (7 bases). Looked up from germline, CDR1 is SQVTM and CDR2 is ANQGSEA. V gave up 5 bases and J gave up 4 bases, with 21 bases separating them. The CDR3 sequence is 15 residues long. The CDR3 is CSVTGPGGQDYEQYF. CDR3 bases: TGCAGCGTTACCGGACCGGGGGGACAAGATTACGAGCAGTACTTC.